One sample yielded the 3 T cell receptor beta chains listed below, sequenced in a study of OX40 agonist ivuxolimab in advanced cancers. Libraries were prepared by immunoSEQ multiplex PCR; TCRdb keeps only in-frame clonotypes and omits some of them. Among 65,000 to 100,000 clones listed, over 75% were seen once. The sample here was CD4+ or CD8+ T cells sorted from blood, taken in a trial of the OX40 agonist ivuxolimab. The origin of the receptors is an adult with an advanced solid tumor such as melanoma, head and neck, liver or kidney cancer.

The J gene is TRBJ2-7, the V gene TRBV18; TRBD1 aligns across 9 bases. This CDR3 spans 14 amino acids. Germline CDR1 is KGHSH and CDR2 is LQKENI. Unmatched junction bases numbered 3, after V lost 3 bases and J lost 3 bases. The CDR3 sequence is CASSPLGQGYEQYF. Written as DNA, the CDR3 is TGTGCCAGCTCACCTTTGGGACAGGGCTACGAGCAGTACTTC.

This clone was found once. The CDR3 spells CASSPSSGKRDGTKNIQYF. As DNA, the CDR3 is TGTGCCAGCAGCCCCTCCTCTGGGAAGAGGGATGGGACCAAAAACATTCAGTACTTC. This chain links TRBV7-6 with TRBJ2-4; a weak D match, TRBD2 (5 bases). The CDR3 sequence is 19 residues long. V was cut by 5 bases and J by 2 bases, with 25 bases left in between. The germline gives CDR1 SGHVS, CDR2 FNYEAQ.

The V and J genes are TRBV9 and TRBJ1-2; D gene unclear. This CDR3 has 13 amino acids. The V end lost 0 bases, the J end lost 8 bases, and 11 bases lay between the germline ends. Germline CDR1 and CDR2: SGDLS and YYNGEE. CDR3 DNA sequence: TGTGCCAGCAGCGTAGGGGTAGGGAACGGCTACACCTTC. Residues: CASSVGVGNGYTF. The variable domain in full, completed from reference TRBV9 and TRBJ1-2, reads DSGVTQTPKHLITATGQRVTLRCSPRSGDLSVYWYQQSLDQGLQFLIQYYNGEERAKGNILERFSAQQFPDLHSELNLSSLELGDSALYFCASSVGVGNGYTFGSGTRLTVV.